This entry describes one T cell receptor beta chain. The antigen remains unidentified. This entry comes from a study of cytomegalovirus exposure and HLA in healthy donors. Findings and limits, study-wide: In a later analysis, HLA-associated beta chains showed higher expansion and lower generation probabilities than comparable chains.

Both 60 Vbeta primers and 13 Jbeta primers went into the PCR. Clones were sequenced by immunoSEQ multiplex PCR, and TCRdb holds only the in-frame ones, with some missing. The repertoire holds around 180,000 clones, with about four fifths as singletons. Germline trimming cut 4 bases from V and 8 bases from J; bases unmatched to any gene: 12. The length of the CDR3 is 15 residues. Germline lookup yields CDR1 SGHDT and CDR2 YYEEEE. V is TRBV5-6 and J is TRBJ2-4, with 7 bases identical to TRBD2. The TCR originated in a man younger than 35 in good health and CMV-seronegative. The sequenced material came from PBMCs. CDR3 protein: CASSPRWGGGDIQYF. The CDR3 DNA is TGTGCCAGCAGCCCACGCTGGGGGGGTGGGGACATTCAGTACTTC.